The source of this T cell receptor beta chain is a study of cytomegalovirus exposure and HLA in healthy donors. The CDR3 consists of 15 residues. Germline V gene data show CDR1 as SGHDT and CDR2 as YYEEEE. Trimming at V came to 4 bases and at J to 1 base, leaving 5 bases not matched to a gene. With 60 Vbeta and 13 Jbeta primers, the PCR was carried out. The data were produced by immunoSEQ multiplex PCR, yet TCRdb's version contains in-frame clones alone and is incomplete. The sample has under 150,000 clones, over 60% seen once. The chain recombines TRBV5-6 with TRBJ2-7; 10 nucleotides agree with TRBD1. This clonotype originated in a middle-aged man in good health and CMV-seropositive. Sequences were obtained from PBMCs. The CDR3: CASSLGQGGSYEQYF. CDR3 coding DNA: TGTGCCAGCAGCCTCGGACAGGGGGGTTCCTACGAGCAGTACTTC. The complete variable domain, with remaining parts taken from reference TRBV5-6 and TRBJ2-7, reads DAGVTQSPTHLIKTRGQQVTLRCSPKSGHDTVSWYQQALGQGPQFIFQYYEEEERQRGNFPDRFSGHQFPNYSSELNVNALLLGDSALYLCASSLGQGGSYEQYFGPGTRLTVT.